This T cell receptor (beta chain) was identified during a study of T cell repertoires in cytomegalovirus infection (dated by TCRdb to the late 2010s). Notes on the research overall: Recently identified HLA-C-restricted CMV epitopes, whose presentation resists viral immunomodulation, were targeted by peptide stimulations together with well-studied HLA-B-restricted epitopes. The HLA type of each donor mattered for the analysis, because public TCR beta signatures pointed to carriage of CMV infection along with the matching HLA type. The research as a whole found: In both this cohort and an independent cohort of more than 350 donors, the cumulative frequency of public TCR beta family members distinguished carriers of CMV infection plus the relevant HLA type. In the ex vivo response, HLA-C-restricted CMV-specific TCR beta clonotypes were dominant, and in two of eight donors the single most frequent clonotype came from this HLA-C-restricted group.

Read against the paper, the sample's treatment or condition label means: in vitro stimulation with specific CMV peptide epitopes to enrich CMV-specific T cells. CDR1 and CDR2, per the germline V gene (reference sequence), are LNHDA and SQIVND. The CDR3 contains 14 residues, cysteine and phenylalanine counted. Only CDR3 DNA is held: 42 bases, read in frame from base 1. V lost 6 bases and J lost 0 bases; the stretch between them is 11 bases long. The sequencer listed for this sample is Illumina HiSeq 1500. TCRdb redid the processing of the public reads, applying fastp at Q25 and MiXCR, and retained in-frame beta chains. Rows with a matching CDR3 protein are joined into one entry that keeps the most common DNA and genes. Within this sample are under 850,000 distinct CDR3 sequences, with 33% of them counted one time only. The leading ten clones occupy roughly 20% of the sample. On this clonotype itself: Its cognate antigen has yet to be identified. Per-base qualities were not stored, and no clone one base away is much larger.

The source material was cultured PBMCs, sampled from culture after CMV antigen stimulation. The receptor was isolated from a human donor in good health (CMV status not recorded). Some clones in this sample may be carry-over from other donors' samples. The rearrangement combines TRBV19 with TRBJ2-5; TRBD2 could be the D gene, as 5 bases match. The CDR3: CASSGLGYQETQYF. Here is the DNA: TGTGCCAGTAGCGGACTTGGGTACCAAGAGACCCAGTACTTC.